This T cell receptor (beta chain) was identified during a study of control samples from healthy donors and cancer patients. The data were produced by immunoSEQ multiplex PCR, yet TCRdb's version contains in-frame clones alone and is incomplete. The table records about 55,000 clones, around 97% of them present only once. The CDR3 contains 14 residues. Trimming removed 3 bases at V and 3 bases at J, with 12 bases between. The germline gives CDR1 SGHNT, CDR2 YYREEE (reference sequence). The TCR comes from a woman younger than 45 in good health. Sample: blood. The J gene is TRBJ1-1, the V gene TRBV5-4; D gene ambiguous. CDR3 in DNA: TGTGCCAGCAGCTCCCTCCTCGGAGACACTGAAGCTTTCTTT. It yields the protein CASSSLLGDTEAFF.